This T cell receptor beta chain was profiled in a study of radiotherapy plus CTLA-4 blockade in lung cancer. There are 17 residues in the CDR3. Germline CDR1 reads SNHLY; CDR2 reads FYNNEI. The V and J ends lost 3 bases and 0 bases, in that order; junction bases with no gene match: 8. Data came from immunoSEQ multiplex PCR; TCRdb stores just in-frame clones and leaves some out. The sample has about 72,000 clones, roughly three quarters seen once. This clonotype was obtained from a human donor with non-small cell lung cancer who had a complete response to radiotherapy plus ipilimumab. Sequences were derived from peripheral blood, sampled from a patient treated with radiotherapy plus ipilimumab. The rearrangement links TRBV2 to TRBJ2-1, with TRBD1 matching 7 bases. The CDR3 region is CASSEIRGPSSYNEQFF. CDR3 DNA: TGTGCCAGCAGTGAGATAAGGGGGCCTAGCTCCTACAATGAGCAGTTCTTC.